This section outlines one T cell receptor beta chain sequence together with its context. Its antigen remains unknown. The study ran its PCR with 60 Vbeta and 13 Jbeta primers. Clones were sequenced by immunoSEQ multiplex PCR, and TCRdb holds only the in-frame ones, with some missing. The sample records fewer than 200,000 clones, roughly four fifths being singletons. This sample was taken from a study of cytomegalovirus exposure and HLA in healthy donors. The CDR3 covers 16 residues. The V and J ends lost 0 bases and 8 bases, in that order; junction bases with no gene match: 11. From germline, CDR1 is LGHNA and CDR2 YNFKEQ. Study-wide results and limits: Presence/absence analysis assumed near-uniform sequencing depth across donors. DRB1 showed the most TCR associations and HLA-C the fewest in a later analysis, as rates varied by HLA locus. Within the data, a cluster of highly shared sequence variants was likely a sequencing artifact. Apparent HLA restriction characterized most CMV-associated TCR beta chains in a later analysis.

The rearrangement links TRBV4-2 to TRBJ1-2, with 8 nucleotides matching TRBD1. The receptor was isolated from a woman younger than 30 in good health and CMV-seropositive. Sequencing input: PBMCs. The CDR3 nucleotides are TGTGCCAGCAGCCAAGACTCAGGGGGCTTCCCTATGGGCTACACCTTC. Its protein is CASSQDSGGFPMGYTF.